A selection of T cell receptor beta chains follows, all from one sample in a study of T cells in Graves' hyperthyroidism and ophthalmopathy. One entry per CDR3 protein results from TCRdb running MiXCR on the multiplex PCR reads. The sample carries hundreds of thousands of distinct CDR3 sequences, over 15% recorded once. The sample comprised blood. These receptors all stem from a woman aged 55-75 years with Graves' ophthalmopathy. Both conserved end residues are part of each CDR3.

j_call v_call cdr3_aa
TRBJ1-4 TRBV5-6 CASSLRGGVDEKLFF
TRBJ2-2 TRBV19 CASSAEGRVGELFF
TRBJ2-1 TRBV27 CASSLTGLQGNEQFF
TRBJ1-4 TRBV19 CASTGTGGEREKLFF
TRBJ2-1 TRBV7-6 CASSLTQEQFF
TRBJ1-2 TRBV2 CASSETGAGGYTF
TRBJ2-2 TRBV3-2 CASSQDVLTGELFF
TRBJ1-1 TRBV24-1 CATSDLEFRSRRDTEAFF
TRBJ2-1 TRBV5-1 CASSLVVGSGNNEQFF
TRBJ2-7 TRBV5-4 CASSLRGRGNYEQYF
TRBJ1-5 TRBV28 CASSRGGTENQPQHF
TRBJ1-1 TRBV6-2/TRBV6-3 CASTYVQGRGNTEAFF
TRBJ1-1 TRBV9 CASSVDPQTEAFF
TRBJ1-2 TRBV27 CASTSYTGQGNGRHYGYTF
TRBJ1-5 TRBV30 CAWSEGLNQPQHF
TRBJ2-7 TRBV7-9 CASSPLRGYEQYF
TRBJ2-2 TRBV5-5 CASSLDGGDTGELFF
TRBJ2-1 TRBV28 CASSSRLAGARNEQFF
TRBJ2-3 TRBV6-1 CASKTGHSDTQYF
TRBJ1-1 TRBV6-2/TRBV6-3 CASSYSQKRATAFF
TRBJ2-2 TRBV9 CASSVGNLGGELFF
TRBJ1-5 TRBV19 CASSIWSPSNQPQHF
TRBJ1-2 TRBV18 CASSRKGGEDGYTF
TRBJ2-7 TRBV7-9 CASSFRDAHPYEQYF
TRBJ2-1 TRBV20-1 CSARNPSGDSHEQFF
TRBJ2-4 TRBV6-2/TRBV6-3 CASRLPAGEYQYF
TRBJ2-1 TRBV28 CASRAEAEVSYNEQFF
TRBJ1-5 TRBV19 CASQRQISNQPQHF
TRBJ1-5 TRBV2 CASSDARTSPQHF
TRBJ2-5 TRBV29-1 CSVEQALAAQYF
TRBJ2-3 TRBV11-2 CASSRFTDTQYF
TRBJ2-3 TRBV5-1 CASSLGQFTDTQYF
TRBJ2-5 TRBV3-1 CASSQVSDRQETQYF
TRBJ2-2 TRBV12-3/TRBV12-4 CASSKQDFGTGELFF
TRBJ2-1 TRBV9 CASSASTYNEQFF
TRBJ2-1 TRBV7-2 CASSLALRYNEQFF
TRBJ2-1 TRBV24-1 CATSDPSGGPGRQFF
TRBJ2-5 TRBV7-9 CASSLGPTAGAMGETQYF
TRBJ2-7 TRBV27 CASSLGHLYGQYF
TRBJ1-5 TRBV4-3 CASSQDSRDQPQHF
TRBJ2-7 TRBV4-3 CASSHGLAGSYEQYF
TRBJ2-7 TRBV28 CASSFRRSPVAGAYEQYF